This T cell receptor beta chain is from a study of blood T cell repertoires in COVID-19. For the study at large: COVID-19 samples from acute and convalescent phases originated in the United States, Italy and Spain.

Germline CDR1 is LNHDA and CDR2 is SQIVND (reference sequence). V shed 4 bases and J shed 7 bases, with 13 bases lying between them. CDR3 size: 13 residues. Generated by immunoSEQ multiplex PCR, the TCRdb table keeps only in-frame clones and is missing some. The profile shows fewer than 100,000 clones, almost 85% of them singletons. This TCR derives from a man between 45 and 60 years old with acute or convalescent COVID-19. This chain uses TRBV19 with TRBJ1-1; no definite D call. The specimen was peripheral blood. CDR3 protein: CASSKSWALEAFF. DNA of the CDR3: TGTGCCAGTAGTAAAAGTTGGGCCCTTGAAGCTTTCTTT.